These 20 T cell receptor beta chains came from one sample sequenced in a study of a mutant IDH1 vaccine in newly diagnosed glioma. Sequencing was performed with immunoSEQ multiplex PCR; in TCRdb, only in-frame clones are kept and a portion is missing. The data contain around 60,000 clones, over 80% of them singletons. The antigens of these receptors remain unknown. Time point reported: week 47, end of study. The content of each vaccine dose was 300 ug of mutant IDH1 20-mer peptide, and topical imiquimod accompanied it. This material consisted of PBMCs, taken from a glioma patient whose treatment included an IDH1 peptide vaccine. All receptors come from a man younger than 45 with glioma.

The chain has TRBV20-1 and TRBJ2-1, with D perhaps given as TRBD1 or TRBD2 (5 bases each). This CDR3 is built from 11 residues. The V and J ends lost 6 bases and 5 bases respectively, with 8 bases between them. The germline CDR1 and CDR2 sequences are DFQATT and SNEGSKA (reference sequence). CDR3 bases: TGCAGTGCAACGGGACACAATGAGCAGTTCTTC. This encodes CSATGHNEQFF.

V and J are TRBV10-2 and TRBJ2-7; D unclear. V shed 8 bases and J shed 5 bases, with 7 bases lying between them. CDR3 length: 10 residues. Germline CDR1 WSHSY, CDR2 SAAADI. The CDR3 spells CASWRNEQYF. The CDR3, as DNA: TGCGCCAGCTGGCGGAACGAGCAGTACTTC.

The rearrangement joins TRBV4-1 to TRBJ1-4; weak D call: TRBD1 (5 bases). The CDR3 is 16 amino acids. The V gene's germline CDR1 is MGHRA and CDR2 YSYEKL. V gave up 2 bases and J gave up 13 bases, with 23 bases separating them. CDR3 bases: TGCGCCAGCAGCCAACCGACAGTCATCGGCGGCGCAGTACTGTTTTTT. The encoded protein is CASSQPTVIGGAVLFF.

The chain has TRBV7-8 and TRBJ2-7, with 8 bases matching TRBD1. V was clipped by 5 bases and J by 2 bases; unmatched bases: 5. Germline V gene sequence: CDR1 SGHVS, CDR2 FQNEAQ. The CDR3 covers 14 residues. CDR3 nucleotide sequence: TGTGCCAGCAGCCTCGGACAGGGAACCTACGAGCAGTACTTC. This encodes CASSLGQGTYEQYF.

The count of this clone is one. CDR3 sequence: CASSLETAKWDEQYF. DNA of the CDR3: TGCGCCAGCAGCTTGGAGACGGCCAAATGGGACGAGCAGTACTTC. The V call is TRBV5-1, the J call TRBJ2-7; no definite D call. Germline V gives CDR1 SGHRS, CDR2 YFSETQ. The CDR3 consists of 15 residues. Trimming pared 0 bases from V and 5 bases from J, leaving 15 bases between. Full variable domain (remainder filled in from reference TRBV5-1 and TRBJ2-7): KAGVTQTPRYLIKTRGQQVTLSCSPISGHRSVSWYQQTPGQGLQFLFEYFSETQRNKGNFPGRFSGRQFSNSRSEMNVSTLELGDSALYLCASSLETAKWDEQYFGPGTRLTVT.

This chain uses TRBV4-1 with TRBJ2-3; TRBD2 matches at 14 bases. Trimming removed 4 bases from V and 4 bases from J; junction bases left unmatched: 13. The CDR3 spans 19 residues. Germline CDR1 MGHRA, CDR2 YSYEKL. The CDR3 sequence: CASSRGLAGGPGSADTQYF. In nucleotides, the CDR3 is TGCGCCAGCAGCCGAGGACTAGCGGGGGGACCAGGTTCTGCAGATACGCAGTATTTT.

The J gene is TRBJ1-2, the V gene TRBV19; 7 nucleotides agree with TRBD1. The CDR3 sequence is 14 residues long. CDR1 LNHDA and CDR2 SQIVND come from the germline V gene (reference sequence). The V and J ends lost 7 bases and 4 bases, in that order; junction bases with no gene match: 9. CDR3 loop: CASTRAGQFYGYTF. CDR3 DNA sequence: TGTGCCAGTACTAGGGCGGGACAGTTCTATGGCTACACCTTC.

The chain combines TRBV11-2 with TRBJ1-2, with D possibly being TRBD1 (6 bases). From germline, CDR1 is SGHAT and CDR2 FQNNGV. V was clipped by 5 bases and J by 4 bases, with 17 bases between them. This CDR3 is 15 amino acids long. CDR3 DNA sequence: TGTGCCAGCAGCCGTTACGAGGGGGAGGCCTATGGCTACACCTTC. This gives the protein CASSRYEGEAYGYTF. The full variable domain, rest sourced from reference TRBV11-2 and TRBJ1-2, is EAGVAQSPRYKIIEKRQSVAFWCNPISGHATLYWYQQILGQGPKLLIQFQNNGVVDDSQLPKDRFSAERLKGVDSTLKIQPAKLEDSAVYLCASSRYEGEAYGYTFGSGTRLTVV.

This chain connects TRBV5-4 to TRBJ1-4, with a tentative D call TRBD1 (5 bases). CDR1 SGHNT and CDR2 YYREEE come from the germline V gene (reference sequence). The CDR3 is made up of 16 amino acids. V lost 2 bases to trimming and J lost 7 bases, with 18 bases between them. CDR3 in DNA: TGTGCCAGCAGCTTTAGGCAGGGTTCAACTTCTGAAAAACTGTTTTTT. Translating gives CASSFRQGSTSEKLFF.

For this clone: The sample holds other DNA sequences that translate to the same CDR3. This chain connects TRBV18 to TRBJ1-5, with D hard to call. The CDR3 sequence is 14 residues long. In germline, CDR1 is KGHSH, CDR2 LQKENI. Trimming removed 1 base from V and 4 bases from J, with 8 bases in between. This CDR3 reads CASSPQGGNQPQHF. The CDR3 nucleotides read TGTGCCAGCTCACCACAGGGAGGTAATCAGCCCCAGCATTTT.

This chain uses TRBV19 with TRBJ1-1; D might be TRBD1 (6 bases). The V and J ends lost 6 bases and 0 bases respectively, with 14 bases between them. In germline, CDR1 is LNHDA, CDR2 SQIVND (reference sequence). This CDR3 region has 15 residues. CDR3 in DNA: TGTGCCAGTAGGGGACATAACTTGATGAACACTGAAGCTTTCTTT. Translating gives CASRGHNLMNTEAFF.

V usage is TRBV19 and J usage is TRBJ2-5; 10 nucleotides align to TRBD1. Germline values: CDR1 LNHDA, CDR2 SQIVND (reference sequence). The CDR3 spans 15 residues. Trimming removed 4 bases from V and 5 bases from J; junction bases left unmatched: 7. CDR3 DNA: TGTGCCAGTAGTACCCGGGACAGGGGCGCCGAGACCCAGTACTTC. This codes for CASSTRDRGAETQYF.

A single count supports this clone. The J gene is TRBJ2-7, the V gene TRBV19; possible D gene TRBD1, 6 bases. Looked up from germline, CDR1 is LNHDA and CDR2 is SQIVND (reference sequence). The CDR3 sequence is 18 residues long. The V and J ends lost 1 base and 2 bases respectively, with 21 bases between them. The CDR3 DNA reads as TGTGCCAGTAGTATAGCCGGCCAGGGCAGGGGAGTCCCCTACGAGCAGTACTTC. This encodes CASSIAGQGRGVPYEQYF.

V gene TRBV5-1 combines with J gene TRBJ2-5; 9 bases align to TRBD1. The CDR3 length is 15 residues. CDR1 and CDR2 from the germline V gene are SGHRS and YFSETQ. The junction had 9 bases not matched to a gene; V was cut back by 4 bases and J by 5 bases. The CDR3: CASSTGTGSVETQYF. CDR3 DNA sequence: TGCGCCAGCAGCACCGGGACAGGGAGTGTGGAGACCCAGTACTTC. The entire variable domain, with the rest obtained from reference TRBV5-1 and TRBJ2-5, is as follows: KAGVTQTPRYLIKTRGQQVTLSCSPISGHRSVSWYQQTPGQGLQFLFEYFSETQRNKGNFPGRFSGRQFSNSRSEMNVSTLELGDSALYLCASSTGTGSVETQYFGPGTRLLVL.

V and J are TRBV6-6 and TRBJ2-7; the D is unclear. V gave up 7 bases and J gave up 3 bases, with 13 bases separating them. The CDR3 loop spans 13 amino acids. The germline gives CDR1 MNHNY, CDR2 SVGAGI (reference sequence). CDR3 amino acids: CASNPDVHYEQYF. CDR3 in DNA: TGTGCCAGCAACCCCGATGTCCACTACGAGCAGTACTTC.

The chain joins TRBV27 to TRBJ1-5; D unclear. V lost 6 bases and J 2 bases, leaving 11 bases between the germline ends. Germline CDR1 is MNHEY and CDR2 is SMNVEV (reference sequence). The CDR3 has 14 amino acids. CDR3 protein: CASRDLPGNQPQHF. DNA of the CDR3: TGTGCCAGCAGGGACCTACCGGGCAATCAGCCCCAGCATTTT.

Only a few counts were recorded for this clone. V and J are TRBV6-1 and TRBJ1-3; the match to TRBD1 covers 7 bases. The CDR3 runs to 17 residues. With 2 bases clipped from V and 0 bases from J, the junction kept 7 bases outside the gene matches. Looked up from germline, CDR1 is MNHNS and CDR2 is SASEGT. The CDR3 DNA reads TGTGCCAGCAGTGAACGGGGACAGACAAGCTCTGGAAACACCATATATTTT. This sequence encodes CASSERGQTSSGNTIYF.

This clone is medium-sized within its sample. The V gene is TRBV18, the J gene TRBJ1-1, with D possibly TRBD1 on 5 matching bases. Trimming cost V 4 bases and J 3 bases, with 9 bases left between them. CDR3 size: 13 residues. The germline V gene encodes CDR1 KGHSH and CDR2 LQKENI. The DNA for the CDR3 is TGTGCCAGCTCACAGGGGATCGACACTGAAGCTTTCTTT. Translating it yields CASSQGIDTEAFF.

The chain carries TRBV7-9 and TRBJ1-2; the D gene is possibly TRBD1 (6 bases). CDR3 length: 16 amino acids. CDR1 and CDR2 from the germline V gene are SEHNR and FQNEAQ (reference sequence). V was cut by 2 bases and J by 8 bases, with 21 bases left in between. The CDR3 region has the DNA TGTGCCAGCAGCTTATGGCCCGGGACACCGGGAGGAGGCTACACCTTC. Protein sequence: CASSLWPGTPGGGYTF.

The rearrangement links TRBV11-3 to TRBJ2-5; 7 bases fit TRBD1. CDR1 is SGHNT and CDR2 is YENEEA in the germline V gene. The junction had 9 bases not matched to a gene; V was cut back by 4 bases and J by 4 bases. The CDR3 runs 15 residues. CDR3 amino acids: CASSSDLQGPETQYF. The DNA of the CDR3 is TGTGCCAGCAGCTCGGACCTACAGGGGCCAGAGACCCAGTACTTC. Together with reference TRBV11-3 and TRBJ2-5, the CDR3 gives the full variable domain: EAGVVQSPRYKIIEKKQPVAFWCNPISGHNTLYWYLQNLGQGPELLIRYENEEAVDDSQLPKDRFSAERLKGVDSTLKIQPAELGDSAVYLCASSSDLQGPETQYFGPGTRLLVL.